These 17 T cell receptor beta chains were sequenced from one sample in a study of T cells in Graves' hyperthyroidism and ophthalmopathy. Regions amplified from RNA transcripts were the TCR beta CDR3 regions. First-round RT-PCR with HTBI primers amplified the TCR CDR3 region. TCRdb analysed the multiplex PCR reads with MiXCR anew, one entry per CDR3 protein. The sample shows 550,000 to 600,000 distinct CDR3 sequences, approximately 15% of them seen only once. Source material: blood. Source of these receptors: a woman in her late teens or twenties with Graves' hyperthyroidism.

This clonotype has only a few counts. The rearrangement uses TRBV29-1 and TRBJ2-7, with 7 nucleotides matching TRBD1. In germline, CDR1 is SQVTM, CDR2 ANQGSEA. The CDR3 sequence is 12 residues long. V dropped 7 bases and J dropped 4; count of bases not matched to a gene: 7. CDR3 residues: CSAQDRLYEQYF. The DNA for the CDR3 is TGCAGCGCTCAGGACAGGCTATACGAGCAGTACTTC.

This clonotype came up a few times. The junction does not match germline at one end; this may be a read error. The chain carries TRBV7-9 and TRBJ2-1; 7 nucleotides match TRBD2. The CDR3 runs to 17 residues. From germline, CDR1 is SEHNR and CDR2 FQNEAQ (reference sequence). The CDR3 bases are TGTGCCAGCAGCCTCACCCCTAGCGGCGATCCCTACAATGAACAGTTCTTC. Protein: CASSLTPSGDPYNEQFF.

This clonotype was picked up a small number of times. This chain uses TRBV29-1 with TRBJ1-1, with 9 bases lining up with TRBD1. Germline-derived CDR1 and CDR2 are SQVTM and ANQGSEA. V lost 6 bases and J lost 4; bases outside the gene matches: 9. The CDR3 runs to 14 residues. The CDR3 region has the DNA TGCAGCGTCCAACAGGGGGCGCTGAGCACTGAAGCTTTCTTT. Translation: CSVQQGALSTEAFF.

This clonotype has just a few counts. The CDR3 region is CASSSGDVAGTDTQYF. The DNA of the CDR3 is TGTGCCAGCAGCTCGGGAGACGTCGCGGGCACAGATACGCAGTATTTT. This chain joins TRBV11-2 and TRBJ2-3; possibly TRBD2 for D (6 bases). Trimming pared 4 bases from V and 1 base from J, leaving 15 bases between. In germline, CDR1 is SGHAT, CDR2 FQNNGV. The CDR3 runs to 16 residues.

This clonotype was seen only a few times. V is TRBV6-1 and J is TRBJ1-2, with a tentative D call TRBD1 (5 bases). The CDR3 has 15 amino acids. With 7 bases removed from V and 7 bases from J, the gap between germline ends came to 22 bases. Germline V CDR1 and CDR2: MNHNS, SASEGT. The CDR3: CASNVWGLQAGGYTF. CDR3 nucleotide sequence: TGTGCCAGCAATGTCTGGGGCCTCCAAGCGGGTGGCTACACCTTC.

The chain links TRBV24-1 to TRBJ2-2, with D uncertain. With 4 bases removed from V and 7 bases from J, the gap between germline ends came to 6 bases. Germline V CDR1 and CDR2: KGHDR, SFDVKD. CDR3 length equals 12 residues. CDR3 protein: CATSELDGELFF. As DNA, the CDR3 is TGTGCCACCAGTGAGCTGGACGGGGAGCTGTTTTTT.

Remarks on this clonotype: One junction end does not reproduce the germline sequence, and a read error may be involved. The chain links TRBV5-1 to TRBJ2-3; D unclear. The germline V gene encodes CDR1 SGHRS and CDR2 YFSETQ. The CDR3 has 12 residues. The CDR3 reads CASRDAGDTQCF. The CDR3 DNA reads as TGCGCCAGCAGAGACGCCGGAGATACGCAGTGTTTT. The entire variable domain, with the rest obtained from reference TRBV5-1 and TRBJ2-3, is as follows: KAGVTQTPRYLIKTRGQQVTLSCSPISGHRSVSWYQQTPGQGLQFLFEYFSETQRNKGNFPGRFSGRQFSNSRSEMNVSTLELGDSALYLCASRDAGDTQCFGPGTRLTVL.

This CDR3 is CASSQDWDMNTEAFF. The CDR3 nucleotides are TGTGCCAGCAGTCAGGACTGGGACATGAACACTGAAGCTTTCTTT. This rearrangement joins TRBV6-1 to TRBJ1-1; the D gene is possibly TRBD1 (6 bases). The V end lost 5 bases, the J end lost 0 bases, and 13 bases lay between the germline ends. The CDR3 is 15 residues long. The germline V gene encodes CDR1 MNHNS and CDR2 SASEGT.

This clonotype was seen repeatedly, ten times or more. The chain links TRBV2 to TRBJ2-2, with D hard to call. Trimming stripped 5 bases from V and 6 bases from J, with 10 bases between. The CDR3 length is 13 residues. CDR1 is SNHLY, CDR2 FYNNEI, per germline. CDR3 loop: CASSTSPAGELFF. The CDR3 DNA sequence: TGTGCCAGCAGTACCTCTCCGGCCGGGGAGCTGTTTTTT.

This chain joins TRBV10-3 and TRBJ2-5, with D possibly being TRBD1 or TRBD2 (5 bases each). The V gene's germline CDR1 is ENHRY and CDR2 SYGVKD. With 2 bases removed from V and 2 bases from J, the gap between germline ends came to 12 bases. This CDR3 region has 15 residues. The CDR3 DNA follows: TGTGCCATCAGTGAGCCAACGAGGGGACAAGAGACCCAGTACTTC. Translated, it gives CAISEPTRGQETQYF.

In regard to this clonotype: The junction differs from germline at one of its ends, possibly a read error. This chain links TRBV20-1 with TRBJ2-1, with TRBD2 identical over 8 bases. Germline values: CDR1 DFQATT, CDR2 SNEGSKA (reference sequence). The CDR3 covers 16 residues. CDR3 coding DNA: TGCAGTGCTAGAGCCGAGCGGCGGGAGGTCCCCAATGAGCAGTCCTTC. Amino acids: CSARAERREVPNEQSF.

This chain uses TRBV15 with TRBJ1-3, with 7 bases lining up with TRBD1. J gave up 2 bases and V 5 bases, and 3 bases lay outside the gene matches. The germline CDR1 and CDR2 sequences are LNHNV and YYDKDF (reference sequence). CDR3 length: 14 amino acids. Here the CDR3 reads CATSETGAGNTIYF. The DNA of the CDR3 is TGTGCCACCAGCGAAACAGGGGCTGGAAACACCATATATTTT.

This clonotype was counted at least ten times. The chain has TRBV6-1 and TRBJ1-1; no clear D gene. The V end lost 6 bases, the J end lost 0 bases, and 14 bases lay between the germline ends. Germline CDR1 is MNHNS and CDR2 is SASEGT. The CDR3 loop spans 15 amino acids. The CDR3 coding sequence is TGTGCCAGCAGACCCTGGACGCTCATGAACACTGAAGCTTTCTTT. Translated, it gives CASRPWTLMNTEAFF.

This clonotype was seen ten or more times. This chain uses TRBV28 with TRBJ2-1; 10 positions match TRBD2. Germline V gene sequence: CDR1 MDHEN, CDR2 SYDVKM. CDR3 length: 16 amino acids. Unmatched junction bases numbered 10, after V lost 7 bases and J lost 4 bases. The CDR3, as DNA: TGTGCCAGCAAAGTTCCAGCGGGAGGGGGATACAATGAGCAGTTCTTC. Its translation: CASKVPAGGGYNEQFF.

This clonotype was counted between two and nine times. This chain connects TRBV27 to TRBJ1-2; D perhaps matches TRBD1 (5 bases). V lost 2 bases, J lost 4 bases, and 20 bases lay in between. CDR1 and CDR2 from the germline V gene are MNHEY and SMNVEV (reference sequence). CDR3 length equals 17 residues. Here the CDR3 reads CASSLRPREGPIYGYTF. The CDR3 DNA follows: TGTGCCAGCAGTTTACGGCCCCGTGAGGGGCCGATCTATGGCTACACCTTC.

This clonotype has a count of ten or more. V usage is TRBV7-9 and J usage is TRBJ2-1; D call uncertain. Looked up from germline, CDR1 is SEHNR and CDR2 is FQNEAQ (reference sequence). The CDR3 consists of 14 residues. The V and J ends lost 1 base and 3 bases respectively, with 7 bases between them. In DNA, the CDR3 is TGTGCCAGCAGCTTAGTCTCAGTCTACAATGAGCAGTTCTTC. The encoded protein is CASSLVSVYNEQFF.

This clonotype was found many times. CDR3 protein: CAITADRTSYEQYF. The CDR3 DNA follows: TGTGCCATCACCGCGGACAGGACAAGCTACGAGCAGTACTTC. This chain uses TRBV10-3 with TRBJ2-7; 7 bases agree with TRBD1. The V and J ends lost 7 bases and 3 bases, in that order; junction bases with no gene match: 9. This CDR3 spans 14 amino acids. CDR1 is ENHRY and CDR2 is SYGVKD in the germline V gene.